This TCR beta chain is from a study of blood T cell repertoires in COVID-19. Study context: Samples came from the United States, Italy and Spain, spanning acute and convalescent COVID-19.

This clone was observed once. At the DNA level, this CDR3 is encoded by other sequences in the same sample as well. Libraries were prepared by immunoSEQ multiplex PCR; TCRdb keeps only in-frame clonotypes and omits some of them. This sample yields 300,000 to 450,000 clones, of which 85% are seen a single time; 3% to 4% belongs to the top ten. V gave up 6 bases and J gave up 1 base; unmatched junction bases: 0. This CDR3 has 14 amino acids. Germline-derived CDR1 and CDR2 are MNHEY and SVGAGI. Sequencing input: peripheral blood. This clonotype originated in a woman aged 18-29 years with acute or convalescent COVID-19. The chain employs TRBV6-5 and TRBJ1-5; 10 nucleotides line up with TRBD1. The CDR3 protein is CASRTGGSNQPQHF. The CDR3 DNA sequence: TGTGCCAGCAGGACAGGGGGCAGCAATCAGCCCCAGCATTTT.